The text below deals with one T cell receptor (beta chain). The same CDR3 arises from other DNA sequences in this sample as well. This sample was taken from a study of control samples from healthy donors and cancer patients. Libraries were prepared by immunoSEQ multiplex PCR; TCRdb keeps only in-frame clonotypes and omits some of them. The sample consists of just under 100,000 clones, approximately 93% of them appearing once. The CDR3 runs 14 residues. V gave up 1 base and J gave up 4 bases, with 11 bases separating them. Germline CDR1 WSHSY, CDR2 SAAADI. The rearrangement uses TRBV10-2 and TRBJ2-7, with D possibly TRBD1 on 6 matching bases. The sample taken for sequencing was blood. The sequence was obtained from a young man in good health. CDR3 DNA sequence: TGCGCCAGCAGTGAGTTGGGACAAACTTACGAGCAGTACTTC. Its translation: CASSELGQTYEQYF.